The sequence of this T cell receptor beta chain was determined in a study of blood T cells in healthy people across ages (dated by TCRdb to about 2015). The study in broad terms: In model experiments, template switching captured roughly one uniquely barcoded TCR beta cDNA molecule for every two T cells. Age-related changes in TCR beta repertoire diversity were measured in the study by deep sequencing normalized with unique cDNA molecular identifiers. The donors were divided into four age groups: young (average around 17 years), middle-aged (roughly 42), aged (approximately 62) and long-lived (roughly 82). For two donors (one aged 18 to 30 and one aged 80 or older), the study analyzed two additional independent replicas of 1 million unique cDNA reads from the same blood draw.

This clonotype came up once. This receptor's antigen is unknown. Within one base of it there is no much larger clone, and no base qualities were kept. Library construction relied on 5' RACE. Sequencing was performed on an Illumina HiSeq 2500. The second PCR ran for roughly 7 to 11 cycles and used a J-beta primer mix along with a sample-barcoded 5' primer. A template-switch 5' adaptor carrying 12 random nucleotides introduced a unique molecular identifier onto each TCR beta cDNA molecule. At least 2.5 million CDR3-containing paired-end reads were obtained from each sample. First-strand cDNA synthesis was performed from all RNA using the Mint cDNA synthesis kit, with priming by a TRBC-specific oligonucleotide. Following uracil-DNA glycosylase treatment, all cDNA underwent a first 18-cycle PCR with the universal primers M1SS and BC2_uni_R. For the original study's pipeline: Each sample was normalized by randomly selecting 1 million high-quality reads, each carrying a distinct molecular identifier. Reads sharing molecular identifiers were discarded rather than binned into consensus sequences. CDR3 identification, clonotype clustering and error correction used MiTCR with a Q25 quality threshold and the strictest error-elimination algorithm. Lower-bound total TCR beta diversity was estimated with a nonparametric unseen species model using Euler transformation. TCRdb reanalyzed the raw reads on its own, using fastp at Q25 for trimming and MiXCR for clone calling, and kept in-frame beta chains. A single entry per CDR3 protein holds the most common genes and DNA from its merged rows. The V and J calls come from TCRdb's annotation, not from the publication. The sample profile shows 800,000 or so distinct CDR3 sequences; roughly 25% of them were found once. The ten top clones hold more than 3% of the sample.

Findings and caveats that apply to the study as a whole: The long-lived group showed more naive CD4+ T cells, fewer expanded clones and increased TCR diversity than the aged group, suggesting age selection. Estimates of total diversity based on one million sequenced T cells were considered lower bounds and underestimates. As age increased, observed TCR beta diversity per million T cells dropped in a roughly linear way, and a significant reduction was already evident by age 40. Because profiling used bulk unsorted PBMCs, naive and antigen-experienced compartments could not be compared conclusively. The percentage of naive T cells measured by flow cytometry correlated strongly with observed TCR beta diversity. Because donor CMV infection status was unknown, age-related changes in expanded clonotypes were potentially confounded.

Donors were 35 to 40 systemically healthy Caucasian individuals from Russia aged roughly 6 to 90 years. Each donor gave 9.5 to 10 milliliters of peripheral blood, drawn into EDTA-treated Vacutainer tubes. Ficoll-Paque density-gradient centrifugation was used to isolate PBMCs, with at least 6 million obtained per sample. Total RNA was extracted from PBMCs with Trizol reagent, with at least 5 micrograms obtained per sample. For every donor, an aliquot of PBMCs went through flow cytometry to measure the percentages of naive CD45RAhigh/CD27high T cells. This sample was also put to use in a study of T cells of mothers and their children. Per that second paper: The donors were nine systemically healthy Caucasian individuals, made up of three mothers and their six children. cDNA synthesis used all of the extracted RNA, with approximately 1.6 ug of RNA in each 15 ul reaction. In the second PCR, the M1S primer introduced both the sample barcodes and 2-4 random nucleotides. Over 8.5 million TCR beta CDR3 reads were obtained for each mother, and about 3 million reads were obtained for each child. TCR recombination output is similarly shaped by thymic selection in related and unrelated pairs, with a minor effect exerted by inherited differences. Normalized repertoire overlap in related mother-child pairs was always slightly higher than in unrelated mother-child pairs, but the difference was never significant. With a sensitivity of about 100 clones per million clonotypes, no persistent microchimeric T cell clones were detected. Deep NGS was used in the study to compare the TCR beta repertoires of mothers and children and to look for features that separate related mother-child pairs from unrelated individuals. Mothers averaged around 43 +/- 4 years of age and children averaged roughly 10 +/- 4 years. After adapter ligation with NEBNext reagents, the libraries were sequenced on Illumina HiSeq 2000 with 100+100 nt paired-end reads. To prevent cross-contamination, the mother and child libraries were prepared one month apart and sequenced in separate runs. Each donor had between roughly 500,000 and 2,100,000 distinct TCR beta clonotypes identified. Naive TCR beta clonotypes were estimated from low-frequency clonotypes matched to each donor's FACS-determined naive share, without sorting.

Sample: blood. This receptor was obtained from a boy aged 5-17 years in good health.

The CDR3 region has the sequence CASSLSTVRDSPLHF. In nucleotides, the sequence is TGCGCCAGCAGCTTGTCTACAGTTAGAGATTCACCCCTCCACTTT. The rearrangement combines TRBV5-1 with TRBJ1-6; the D gene cannot be named for sure. CDR1 SGHRS and CDR2 YFSETQ were looked up in the germline V gene. Cut back by 1 base and 8 bases, the V and J ends lie 13 bases apart. From the cysteine up to the phenylalanine, the CDR3 has a length of 15 residues. Only the CDR3 DNA stays, 45 bases, in frame from base 1.